The present entry profiles one TCR beta chain with its context. The antigen remains undetermined. This sample is drawn from a study of STAT5B mutations in CD4+ large granular lymphocyte leukemia. Study-level results: Compared with healthy controls (2/35), patient top clones favored TRBV06 (8/27).

Control samples were healthy donors' buffy coats. The CDR3 length is 14 residues. V lost 1 base to trimming and J lost 0 bases, with 6 bases between them. Germline CDR1 and CDR2: SGHVS and FNYEAQ. Sequenced by immunoSEQ multiplex PCR; TCRdb stores in-frame clones only, minus some. The data hold roughly 29,000 clones, with around 72% observed a single time. The specimen sequenced was CD4+ T cells from blood buffy coats. The V and J genes are TRBV7-6 and TRBJ1-1; D unresolved. The TCR originated in a human donor in good health. The CDR3 region has the DNA TGTGCCAGCAGCTTAGGGGCAGTGAACACTGAAGCTTTCTTT. Protein sequence: CASSLGAVNTEAFF.